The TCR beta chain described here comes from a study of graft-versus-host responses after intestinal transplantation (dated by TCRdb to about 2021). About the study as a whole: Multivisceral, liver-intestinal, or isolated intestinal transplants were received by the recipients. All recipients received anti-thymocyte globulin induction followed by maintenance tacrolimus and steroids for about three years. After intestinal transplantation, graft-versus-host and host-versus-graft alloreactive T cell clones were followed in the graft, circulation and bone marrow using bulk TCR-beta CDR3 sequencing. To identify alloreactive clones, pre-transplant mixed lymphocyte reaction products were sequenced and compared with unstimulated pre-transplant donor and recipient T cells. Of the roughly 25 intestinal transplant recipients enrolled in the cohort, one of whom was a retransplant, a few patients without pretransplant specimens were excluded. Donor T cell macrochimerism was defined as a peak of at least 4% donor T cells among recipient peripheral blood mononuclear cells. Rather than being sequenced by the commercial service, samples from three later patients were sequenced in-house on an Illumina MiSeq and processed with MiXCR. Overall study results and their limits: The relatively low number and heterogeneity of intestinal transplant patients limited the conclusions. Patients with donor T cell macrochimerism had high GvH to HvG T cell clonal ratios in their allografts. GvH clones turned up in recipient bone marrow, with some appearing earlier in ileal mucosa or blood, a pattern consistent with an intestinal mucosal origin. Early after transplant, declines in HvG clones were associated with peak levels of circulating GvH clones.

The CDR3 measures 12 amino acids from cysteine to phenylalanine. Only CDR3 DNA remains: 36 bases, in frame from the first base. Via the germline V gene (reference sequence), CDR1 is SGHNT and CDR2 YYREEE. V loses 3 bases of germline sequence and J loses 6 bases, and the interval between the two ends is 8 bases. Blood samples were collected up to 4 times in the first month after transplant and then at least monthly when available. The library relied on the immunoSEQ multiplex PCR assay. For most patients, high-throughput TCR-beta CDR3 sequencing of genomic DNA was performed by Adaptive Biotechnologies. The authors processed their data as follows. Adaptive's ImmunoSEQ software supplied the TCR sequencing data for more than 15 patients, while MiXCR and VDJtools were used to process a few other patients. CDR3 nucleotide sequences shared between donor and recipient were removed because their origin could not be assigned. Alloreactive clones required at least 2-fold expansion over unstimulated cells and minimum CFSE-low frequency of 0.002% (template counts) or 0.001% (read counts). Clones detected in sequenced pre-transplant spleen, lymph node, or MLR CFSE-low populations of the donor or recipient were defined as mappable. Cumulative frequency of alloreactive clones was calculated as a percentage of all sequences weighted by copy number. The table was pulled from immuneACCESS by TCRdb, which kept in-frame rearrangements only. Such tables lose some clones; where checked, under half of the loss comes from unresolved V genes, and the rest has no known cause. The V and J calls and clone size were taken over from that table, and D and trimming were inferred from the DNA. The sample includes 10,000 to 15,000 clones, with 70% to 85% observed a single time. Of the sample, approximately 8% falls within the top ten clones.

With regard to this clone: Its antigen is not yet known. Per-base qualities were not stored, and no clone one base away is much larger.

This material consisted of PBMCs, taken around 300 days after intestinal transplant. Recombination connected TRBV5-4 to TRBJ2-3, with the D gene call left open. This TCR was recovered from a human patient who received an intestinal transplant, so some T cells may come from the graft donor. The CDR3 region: CASSSGRDTQYF. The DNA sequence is TGTGCCAGCAGCTCGGGCCGGGATACGCAGTATTTT.